The 19 T cell receptor beta chains given below trace back to one sample, sequenced in a study of long-term antiretroviral therapy in people with HIV. Running of the v3.0 immunoSEQ assay took place at survey level. The assay was immunoSEQ multiplex PCR, and TCRdb's table has in-frame clones only and misses some. The data show tens of thousands of clones, roughly nine tenths seen once. The sample here was unsorted PBMCs, taken 2 years after starting antiretroviral therapy. The source of these receptors is a man in his fifties with HIV.

The chain couples TRBV15 to TRBJ1-1; TRBD1 matches at 7 bases. V lost 1 base to trimming and J lost 1 base; unmatched junction nucleotides: 6. The CDR3 has 16 residues. Germline CDR1 LNHNV, CDR2 YYDKDF (reference sequence). The DNA of the CDR3 is TGTGCCACCAGCAGAGGCCAGGGGGGGACGAACACTGAAGCTTTCTTT. Translated, it gives CATSRGQGGTNTEAFF.

The genes are TRBV7-6 and TRBJ2-7; 8 nucleotides align to TRBD1. Germline loops: CDR1 SGHVS, CDR2 FNYEAQ. J gave up 4 bases and V 1 base, and 9 bases lay outside the gene matches. CDR3 length: 16 residues. This CDR3 reads CASSLGPRTGIYEQYF. The CDR3 DNA reads as TGTGCCAGCAGCTTAGGGCCCCGGACAGGGATATACGAGCAGTACTTC. Combining the CDR3 with reference TRBV7-6 and TRBJ2-7 gives the whole variable domain GAGVSQSPRYKVTKRGQDVALRCDPISGHVSLYWYRQALGQGPEFLTYFNYEAQQDKSGLPNDRFSAERPEGSISTLTIQRTEQRDSAMYRCASSLGPRTGIYEQYFGPGTRLTVT.

This sequence joins TRBV19 and TRBJ2-1; D not resolved. Trimming stripped 9 bases from V and 1 base from J, with 4 bases between. The CDR3 has 11 residues. Germline lookup yields CDR1 LNHDA and CDR2 SQIVND (reference sequence). In nucleotides, the CDR3 is TGTGCCAGCTCTTCCTACAATGAGCAGTTCTTC. It yields the protein CASSSYNEQFF.

The chain carries TRBV11-3 and TRBJ2-1; 8 bases map to TRBD1. V trimming: 5 bases; J trimming: 1 base; junction bases outside the gene matches: 7. The CDR3 runs to 16 residues. Germline V gene lookup returns CDR1 SGHNT and CDR2 YENEEA. CDR3 sequence (DNA): TGTGCCAGCAGCCCGAGAACAGGGGGGTCCTACAATGAGCAGTTCTTC. As protein: CASSPRTGGSYNEQFF.

CDR3 nucleotides: TGTGCCAGCAGCTTGCTTGGGATAGTAGCTTTAGGTGGGCGCTACGAGCAGTACTTC. Amino acid sequence: CASSLLGIVALGGRYEQYF. The chain carries TRBV5-5 and TRBJ2-7; D ambiguous. Germline V gene lookup returns CDR1 SGHKS and CDR2 YYEKEE (reference sequence). CDR3 length: 19 residues. V was pared by 1 base and J by 3 bases, with 26 bases between.

This clone was observed once. V usage is TRBV6-5 and J usage is TRBJ2-1; D tentatively fits TRBD1 or TRBD2 (5 bases each). Germline V lookup: CDR1 MNHEY, CDR2 SVGAGI. This CDR3 is 12 amino acids long. Trimming pared 8 bases from V and 6 bases from J, leaving 11 bases between. Here the CDR3 reads CASAGARNEQFF. CDR3 in DNA: TGTGCCAGCGCCGGGGCGCGCAATGAGCAGTTCTTC.

A single count supports this clone. This chain connects TRBV19 to TRBJ2-2; possibly TRBD1 for D (5 bases). Germline CDR1 and CDR2: LNHDA and SQIVND (reference sequence). V was trimmed by 3 bases and J by 6 bases, leaving 17 bases between them. The CDR3 covers 16 residues. The CDR3 DNA sequence: TGTGCCAGTAGTATCCCGGCCAGGGAAGTAGCCGGGGAGCTGTTTTTT. It codes for CASSIPAREVAGELFF.

This clone was detected once. CDR3: CASSSNDRVDGYTF. The CDR3 region has the DNA TGTGCCAGCAGTTCCAATGACAGGGTGGACGGCTACACCTTC. V is TRBV28 and J is TRBJ1-2; 7 bases are shared with TRBD1. The ends lost 4 bases at V and 8 bases at J; junction bases unmatched: 10. This CDR3 comprises 14 residues. Germline CDR1 reads MDHEN; CDR2 reads SYDVKM.

This chain joins TRBV5-1 and TRBJ2-7; D is perhaps TRBD1 (5 bases). The CDR3 length is 14 residues. V lost 6 bases, J lost 6 bases, and 19 bases lay in between. CDR1 and CDR2 from the germline V gene are SGHRS and YFSETQ. The CDR3 DNA reads as TGCGCCAGCACTACCCCGGACATGGACGCCGAGCAGTACTTC. As protein: CASTTPDMDAEQYF.

The chain uses TRBV2 and TRBJ2-1; D unclear. The CDR3 is 12 amino acids. Per the germline V gene, CDR1 is SNHLY and CDR2 is FYNNEI. V lost 3 bases to trimming and J lost 4 bases, with 4 bases between them. CDR3 DNA sequence: TGTGCCAGCAGTGAGAATTACAATGAGCAGTTCTTC. Residues: CASSENYNEQFF.

This chain links TRBV19 with TRBJ1-2; D is undetermined. Per germline, CDR1 LNHDA and CDR2 SQIVND (reference sequence). Between the trimmed V and J ends, which lost 5 bases and 3 bases, there was a span of 13 bases. This CDR3 has 14 residues. The CDR3 is CASSPQGRDYGYTF. The CDR3 nucleotides read TGTGCCAGTAGTCCACAAGGCCGAGACTATGGCTACACCTTC.

V usage is TRBV10-3 and J usage is TRBJ1-1; no clear D gene. CDR3 length equals 14 residues. Trimming removed 11 bases at V and 0 bases at J, with 16 bases between. Germline V gene data show CDR1 as ENHRY and CDR2 as SYGVKD. CDR3 nucleotides: TGTGCCTCCCATGCGGGTCCGATGAACACTGAAGCTTTCTTT. Translation gives CASHAGPMNTEAFF.

The V and J genes are TRBV5-4 and TRBJ2-1; the D gene is possibly TRBD2 (6 bases). V was trimmed by 3 bases and J by 8 bases, leaving 12 bases between them. The CDR3 extends over 13 amino acids. Germline V gene sequence: CDR1 SGHNT, CDR2 YYREEE (reference sequence). The CDR3 DNA reads as TGTGCCAGCAGCTACCCAGGCGGGGATGAGCAGTTCTTC. This encodes CASSYPGGDEQFF.

V usage is TRBV11-2 and J usage is TRBJ2-5, with D maybe TRBD2 (6 bases). CDR3 size: 17 residues. Germline V lookup: CDR1 SGHAT, CDR2 FQNNGV. The germline V and J ends were trimmed by 5 bases and 5 bases, with 24 bases remaining between them. The CDR3 spells CASSPKEGPGLGETQYF. CDR3 sequence (DNA): TGTGCCAGCAGCCCCAAGGAGGGCCCAGGATTGGGCGAGACCCAGTACTTC.

The chain employs TRBV30 and TRBJ1-2; D gene ambiguous. Germline V gene lookup returns CDR1 GTSNPN and CDR2 SVGIG (reference sequence). V was shortened by 0 bases and J by 2 bases, with 7 bases between the two germline ends. The CDR3 sequence is 13 residues long. CDR3 residues: CAWSVEANYGYTF. The CDR3 DNA reads TGTGCCTGGAGTGTCGAAGCAAACTATGGCTACACCTTC. The entire variable domain, with the rest obtained from reference TRBV30 and TRBJ1-2, is as follows: SQTIHQWPATLVQPVGSPLSLECTVEGTSNPNLYWYRQAAGRGLQLLFYSVGIGQISSEVPQNLSASRPQDRQFILSSKKLLLSDSGFYLCAWSVEANYGYTFGSGTRLTVV.

Only one count was recorded for this clone. The genes are TRBV20-1 and TRBJ1-1; D gene unclear. CDR3 length equals 10 residues. Looked up from germline, CDR1 is DFQATT and CDR2 is SNEGSKA (reference sequence). V was shortened by 3 bases and J by 9 bases, with 8 bases between the two germline ends. In DNA, the CDR3 is TGCAGTGCTAGGCGAGGGCAAGCTTTCTTT. Residues: CSARRGQAFF.

The rearrangement links TRBV14 to TRBJ1-2; TRBD1 matches at 8 bases. The CDR3 covers 15 residues. V lost 4 bases, J lost 3 bases, and 7 bases stayed unmatched. Germline V gene data show CDR1 as SGHDN and CDR2 as FVKESK. In nucleotides, the CDR3 is TGTGCCAGCAGCCGCCCGGGACAGGAGTACTATGGCTACACCTTC. This encodes CASSRPGQEYYGYTF.

The CDR3 bases are TGTGCCAGCTCAAAGGGACAGGGGGAGGCTGAAGCTTTCTTT. Its protein product is CASSKGQGEAEAFF. The chain carries TRBV18 and TRBJ1-1; 11 nucleotides match TRBD1. V lost 5 bases and J lost 6; bases outside the gene matches: 5. The CDR3 spans 14 residues. Germline values: CDR1 KGHSH, CDR2 LQKENI.

This sequence joins TRBV4-3 and TRBJ2-2, with 7 bases that match TRBD2. Losses at the gene ends were 1 base for V and 4 bases for J; bases not matched to a gene: 12. Looked up from germline, CDR1 is LGHNA and CDR2 is YSLEER. The CDR3 extends over 18 amino acids. The CDR3 is CASSQVSRLASPTGELFF. The DNA for the CDR3 is TGCGCCAGCAGCCAAGTCTCGAGACTAGCCTCACCCACCGGGGAGCTGTTTTTT.